Below are 17 T cell receptor beta chains sequenced from a single sample in a study of cytomegalovirus exposure and HLA in healthy donors. Sequencing was performed with immunoSEQ multiplex PCR; in TCRdb, only in-frame clones are kept and a portion is missing. The repertoire holds 100,000 to 150,000 clones, about nine tenths seen once, with less than 1.5% in the top ten. The sequencing sample was made of PBMCs. These receptors all stem from a young man in good health and CMV-seronegative.

The rearrangement joins TRBV18 to TRBJ2-1, with D tentatively TRBD2 (6 bases). V was shortened by 3 bases and J by 8 bases, with 8 bases between the two germline ends. CDR1 is KGHSH and CDR2 is LQKENI in the germline V gene. This CDR3 comprises 12 residues. The CDR3 region is CASSPGGHEQFF. The CDR3 nucleotides are TGTGCCAGCTCACCCGGAGGGCATGAGCAGTTCTTC.

The J gene is TRBJ2-7, the V gene TRBV4-2; 7 bases are shared with TRBD2. Trimming removed 4 bases from V and 0 bases from J; junction bases left unmatched: 9. Germline V CDR1 and CDR2: LGHNA, YNFKEQ. This CDR3 is built from 16 residues. The CDR3 nucleotides are TGTGCCAGCAGCCCAGCATCTAGCGGAACCTCCTACGAGCAGTACTTC. Protein: CASSPASSGTSYEQYF.

The chain couples TRBV27 to TRBJ1-2, with D tentatively TRBD1 (6 bases). The CDR3 contains 15 residues. V lost 7 bases to trimming and J lost 4 bases, with 19 bases between them. Per germline, CDR1 MNHEY and CDR2 SMNVEV (reference sequence). The CDR3 sequence is CASISSGALGYGYTF. The CDR3 DNA reads TGTGCCAGCATTTCATCAGGGGCGCTGGGCTATGGCTACACCTTC.

This chain links TRBV4-3 with TRBJ1-1; D is unclear. Trimming left V 8 bases short and J 0 bases short, with 10 bases between. CDR3 size: 13 residues. Germline loops: CDR1 LGHNA, CDR2 YSLEER. CDR3 coding DNA: TGCGCCAGCGGCGGGGATCTGAACACTGAAGCTTTCTTT. Translating it yields CASGGDLNTEAFF.

This chain uses TRBV4-1 with TRBJ2-5, with TRBD2 matching 7 bases. The germline CDR1 and CDR2 sequences are MGHRA and YSYEKL. With 1 base clipped from V and 2 bases from J, the junction kept 7 bases outside the gene matches. The CDR3 totals 16 residues. In DNA form, the CDR3 reads TGCGCCAGCAGCCAAGTGGCGGGAGTGGGGCAAGAGACCCAGTACTTC. It translates to CASSQVAGVGQETQYF.

The rearrangement joins TRBV11-1 to TRBJ1-1; 10 bases are a match to TRBD1. The CDR3 covers 16 residues. V was clipped by 1 base and J by 1 base; unmatched bases: 3. Germline V CDR1 and CDR2: SGHAT, FQDESV (reference sequence). The CDR3 DNA follows: TGTGCCAGCAGCTTAGACGGGGACAGGGGGAACACTGAAGCTTTCTTT. It encodes CASSLDGDRGNTEAFF.

This clone appeared a single time. V and J are TRBV9 and TRBJ2-7; D is possibly TRBD2 (5 bases). V was cut by 2 bases and J by 4 bases, with 13 bases left in between. This CDR3 comprises 14 residues. Per the germline V gene, CDR1 is SGDLS and CDR2 is YYNGEE. The CDR3: CASSVSGFGYEQYF. CDR3 nucleotide sequence: TGTGCCAGCAGCGTCTCGGGGTTTGGGTACGAGCAGTACTTC.

Turning to this clone: A read error is likely here: a far larger clone is one base away. The genes are TRBV6-1 and TRBJ2-1; 11 nucleotides match TRBD1. This CDR3 spans 14 amino acids. V shed 3 bases and J 6 bases; nucleotides not matched to a gene: 1. Looked up from germline, CDR1 is MNHNS and CDR2 is SASEGT. The CDR3 protein is CASSEGTGGNEQFF. DNA for the CDR3: TGTGCCAGCAGTGAGGGGACAGGGGGCAATGAGCAGTTCTTC.

V is TRBV29-1 and J is TRBJ1-2; 7 positions match TRBD1. The CDR3 totals 15 residues. The trim removed 6 bases at V and 3 bases at J, leaving 13 bases unmatched. Per the germline V gene, CDR1 is SQVTM and CDR2 is ANQGSEA. The CDR3 loop is CSVHQTGSRYYGYTF. Here the CDR3 DNA reads TGCAGCGTACACCAGACAGGGAGTAGGTACTATGGCTACACCTTC.

A few counts support this clone. The chain employs TRBV6-5 and TRBJ1-5, with D uncertain. The CDR3 covers 12 residues. The germline CDR1 and CDR2 sequences are MNHEY and SVGAGI. Trimming left V 6 bases short and J 2 bases short, with 5 bases between. The CDR3 is CASRRGNQPQHF. For the CDR3, the DNA is TGTGCCAGCAGGCGTGGCAATCAGCCCCAGCATTTT.

The J gene is TRBJ2-1, the V gene TRBV6-5; D is possibly TRBD2 (5 bases). CDR1 is MNHEY, CDR2 SVGAGI, per germline. This CDR3 has 14 amino acids. V lost 5 bases and J lost 0, with 8 bases in between. CDR3 sequence: CASSTGDSYNEQFF. DNA for the CDR3: TGTGCCAGCAGTACCGGGGACTCCTACAATGAGCAGTTCTTC.

The rearrangement uses TRBV27 and TRBJ2-5, with a tentative D call TRBD2 (7 bases). The CDR3 runs to 13 residues. Trimming removed 5 bases at V and 7 bases at J, with 14 bases between. CDR1 and CDR2 from the germline V gene are MNHEY and SMNVEV (reference sequence). The CDR3 sequence: CASSTGGGRTQYF. The CDR3 DNA is TGTGCCAGCAGTACGGGGGGCGGGAGGACCCAGTACTTC.

The table lists this clone with a count of one. The V and J genes are TRBV27 and TRBJ2-7; 10 nucleotides match TRBD1. Germline V gene data show CDR1 as MNHEY and CDR2 as SMNVEV (reference sequence). The V gene end was trimmed by 6 bases and the J gene end by 1 base; junction bases not matched to a gene: 12. The CDR3 has 17 amino acids. The CDR3 DNA follows: TGTGCCAGCAGCACAAAAAAGGACAGGGGGTTATCCTACGAGCAGTACTTC. Translating it yields CASSTKKDRGLSYEQYF.

V gene TRBV10-3 combines with J gene TRBJ1-2; 7 positions agree with TRBD1. The CDR3 is made up of 15 amino acids. Germline CDR1 and CDR2: ENHRY and SYGVKD. The V gene end was trimmed by 6 bases and the J gene end by 5 bases; junction bases not matched to a gene: 12. CDR3 residues: CAIRKTGTDEYGYTF. In DNA, the CDR3 is TGTGCCATCAGAAAAACCGGGACAGATGAGTATGGCTACACCTTC.

This clone appeared a single time. This sequence joins TRBV28 and TRBJ1-5; no firm D call. Trimming stripped 2 bases from V and 7 bases from J, with 6 bases between. Germline CDR1 MDHEN, CDR2 SYDVKM. The CDR3 spans 12 residues. The CDR3 region is CASSLQEQPQHF. The CDR3, as DNA: TGTGCCAGCAGTTTACAGGAACAGCCCCAGCATTTT.

The rearrangement links TRBV5-6 to TRBJ1-1; 8 bases are a match to TRBD1. The CDR3 contains 14 residues. Germline V CDR1 and CDR2: SGHDT, YYEEEE. The J segment lost 3 bases and the V segment lost 2 bases, leaving 3 bases of the junction unmatched. CDR3 in amino acids: CASSFYRGDTEAFF. CDR3 nucleotide sequence: TGTGCCAGCAGCTTCTACAGGGGGGACACTGAAGCTTTCTTT.

V usage is TRBV6-5 and J usage is TRBJ1-5, with D maybe TRBD1 (5 bases). Trimming shortened V by 5 bases and J by 0 bases, and 8 bases separated the two germline ends. The CDR3 loop spans 14 amino acids. Germline assignment: CDR1 MNHEY and CDR2 SVGAGI. The DNA for the CDR3 is TGTGCCAGCAGTCCAGGGTTTAGCAATCAGCCCCAGCATTTT. Its translation: CASSPGFSNQPQHF.